This T cell receptor beta chain was sequenced for a study of shared clonotypes between healthy human individuals. At the level of the study: The donors, two women and a few men, were aged 18 to 49.

CDR3 size: 14 residues. The germline V gene has CDR1 SGHDT and CDR2 YYEEEE. The ends were cut back, 1 base at V and 5 bases at J, with 12 bases in the middle. Division of CD4+ cells produced a CD45RA+ naive subset and a CD45RA-negative memory subset. Running of the assay took place at deep level. Produced via immunoSEQ multiplex PCR; TCRdb's table is partial and in-frame only. In the table there are roughly 2,500,000 clones, 80% to 95% of which are singletons. The clonotype originates from a man in his late teens or twenties in good health. Some clones in this sample may be carry-over from other donors' samples. J is TRBJ1-2 and V is TRBV5-6; the D is unclear. Sequencing input: naive CD4+ T cells from PBMCs. Sample subset: CD45RA+ positively selected. The CDR3 here is CASSLWKGGYGYTF. The CDR3 nucleotides read TGTGCCAGCAGCTTGTGGAAAGGAGGGTATGGCTACACCTTC.